Presented here are 21 T cell receptor beta chains from one specimen sequenced in a study of shared clonotypes between healthy human individuals. The assay was immunoSEQ multiplex PCR, and TCRdb's table has in-frame clones only and misses some. The table includes over a million clones, over 95% detected once. The specimen sequenced was naive CD4+ T cells sorted from blood. Subset reported: CD45RA+ positively selected. These receptors all come from a man aged 25 to 45 in good health.

The rearrangement links TRBV6-1 to TRBJ1-2, with 9 positions matching TRBD1. CDR1 and CDR2 from the germline V gene are MNHNS and SASEGT. CDR3 length: 13 amino acids. Trimming took 6 bases from V and 8 from J; bases not matched to a gene: 7. CDR3 nucleotide sequence: TGTGCCAGCAGCCCACAGGGGGCGGAAGGCTACACCTTC. It yields the protein CASSPQGAEGYTF.

The chain couples TRBV7-2 to TRBJ2-7, with D perhaps matching TRBD1 or TRBD2 (5 bases each). Trimming shortened V by 5 bases and J by 0 bases, and 14 bases separated the two germline ends. Germline CDR1 reads SGHTA; CDR2 reads FQGNSA. The CDR3 contains 15 residues. Here the CDR3 reads CASSQMGVSSYEQYF. CDR3 bases: TGTGCCAGCAGCCAGATGGGGGTCTCCTCCTACGAGCAGTACTTC.

V is TRBV5-1 and J is TRBJ1-1, with D maybe TRBD1 (6 bases). Germline CDR1 SGHRS, CDR2 YFSETQ. Trimming removed 4 bases at V and 3 bases at J, with 13 bases between. This CDR3 is 14 amino acids long. CDR3 in amino acids: CASSVQGRDTEAFF. The CDR3 DNA reads TGCGCCAGCAGCGTACAGGGCCGCGACACTGAAGCTTTCTTT. Complete variable domain (other parts from reference TRBV5-1 and TRBJ1-1): KAGVTQTPRYLIKTRGQQVTLSCSPISGHRSVSWYQQTPGQGLQFLFEYFSETQRNKGNFPGRFSGRQFSNSRSEMNVSTLELGDSALYLCASSVQGRDTEAFFGQGTRLTVV.

The genes are TRBV18 and TRBJ1-4; 7 positions agree with TRBD1. The germline V gene has CDR1 KGHSH and CDR2 LQKENI. This CDR3 comprises 15 residues. The ends lost 2 bases at V and 4 bases at J; junction bases unmatched: 4. The CDR3 DNA reads as TGTGCCAGCTCACCAAGGACAGGAGTTAATGAAAAACTGTTTTTT. Residues: CASSPRTGVNEKLFF.

The chain recombines TRBV12-5 with TRBJ2-5, with 10 positions matching TRBD1. Germline V gene data show CDR1 as LGHNT and CDR2 as FRNRAP. The CDR3 extends over 16 amino acids. With 1 base clipped from V and 2 bases from J, the junction kept 4 bases outside the gene matches. As DNA, the CDR3 is TGTGCTAGTGGTTTGGACAGGGGACAGGGGCAAGAGACCCAGTACTTC. It is translated as CASGLDRGQGQETQYF.

The rearrangement uses TRBV19 and TRBJ2-2, with 8 positions matching TRBD2. The CDR3 covers 17 residues. Germline V gene data show CDR1 as LNHDA and CDR2 as SQIVND (reference sequence). V lost 0 bases to trimming and J lost 3 bases; unmatched junction nucleotides: 6. The DNA for the CDR3 is TGTGCCAGTAGTATAGACGAGACTAGCGTACACACCGGGGAGCTGTTTTTT. The encoded protein is CASSIDETSVHTGELFF.

This chain links TRBV5-1 with TRBJ1-1, with 7 bases that match TRBD1. The germline gives CDR1 SGHRS, CDR2 YFSETQ. This CDR3 is built from 15 residues. V dropped 4 bases and J dropped 4; count of bases not matched to a gene: 10. The CDR3 region has the DNA TGCGCCAGCAGCAGGTCCGGGACAGCGTCCACTGAAGCTTTCTTT. Translated, it gives CASSRSGTASTEAFF.

This sequence joins TRBV7-9 and TRBJ1-2; D unclear. V lost 5 bases, J lost 1 base, and 14 bases lay in between. The CDR3 is 15 amino acids. Germline V gene lookup returns CDR1 SEHNR and CDR2 FQNEAQ (reference sequence). CDR3 region: CASSMDLIGNYGYTF. CDR3 DNA: TGTGCCAGCAGCATGGACTTGATCGGTAACTATGGCTACACCTTC.

The CDR3: CASSQRGKLFF. In DNA form, the CDR3 reads TGTGCCAGCAGCCAAAGGGGAAAACTGTTTTTT. The chain carries TRBV14 and TRBJ1-4; possible D gene TRBD1, 5 bases. Germline assignment: CDR1 SGHDN and CDR2 FVKESK. The CDR3 is 11 residues long. Trimming took off 2 bases at V and 10 bases at J, with 5 bases between the two ends.

The chain carries TRBV19 and TRBJ1-5; TRBD1 might be the D (5 bases). The germline V and J ends were trimmed by 3 bases and 7 bases, with 13 bases remaining between them. Germline-derived CDR1 and CDR2 are LNHDA and SQIVND (reference sequence). This CDR3 contains 14 residues. The CDR3 loop is CASSIGASGQPQHF. CDR3 coding DNA: TGTGCCAGTAGTATCGGGGCCTCGGGCCAGCCCCAGCATTTT.

The gene calls are TRBV18 and TRBJ2-2; the D call may be TRBD1 or TRBD2 (5 bases each). Trimming took 2 bases from V and 3 from J, leaving 13 bases between them. Germline V gene lookup returns CDR1 KGHSH and CDR2 LQKENI. The CDR3 contains 16 residues. CDR3: CASSPIGGVYTGELFF. As DNA, the CDR3 is TGTGCCAGCTCACCAATTGGGGGAGTTTACACCGGGGAGCTGTTTTTT.

The chain joins TRBV5-5 to TRBJ2-1; possible D gene TRBD2, 5 bases. Per germline, CDR1 SGHKS and CDR2 YYEKEE (reference sequence). The V end lost 1 base, the J end lost 9 bases, and 26 bases lay between the germline ends. The CDR3 spans 18 residues. The CDR3 sequence is CASSLLAPTRSARVEQFF. In DNA, the CDR3 is TGTGCCAGCAGCTTGCTTGCCCCCACTAGGTCCGCCCGGGTTGAGCAGTTCTTC. Based on the CDR3 plus reference TRBV5-5 and TRBJ2-1, the full variable domain is DAGVTQSPTHLIKTRGQQVTLRCSPISGHKSVSWYQQVLGQGPQFIFQYYEKEERGRGNFPDRFSARQFPNYSSELNVNALLLGDSALYLCASSLLAPTRSARVEQFFGPGTRLTVL.

This sequence joins TRBV6-6 and TRBJ2-7; TRBD1 or TRBD2 may be the D gene (5 bases each). Germline CDR1 is MNHNY and CDR2 is SVGAGI (reference sequence). The V end lost 6 bases, the J end lost 7 bases, and 16 bases lay between the germline ends. The CDR3 sequence is 13 residues long. The CDR3 sequence: CASSARELREQYF. The CDR3 DNA follows: TGTGCCAGCAGCGCCAGGGAGTTGAGGGAGCAGTACTTC.

The chain couples TRBV29-1 to TRBJ2-2, with D possibly being TRBD1 (7 bases). Between the trimmed V and J ends, which lost 5 bases and 5 bases, there was a span of 9 bases. The CDR3 runs to 12 residues. CDR1 is SQVTM and CDR2 is ANQGSEA in the germline V gene. This chain's CDR3 is CSVSGGTGELFF. For the CDR3, the DNA is TGCAGCGTTTCAGGGGGGACCGGGGAGCTGTTTTTT.

CDR3 region: CASSLPPLGYEQYF. DNA of the CDR3: TGTGCCAGCAGCTTACCTCCTCTGGGCTACGAGCAGTACTTC. The chain carries TRBV7-8 and TRBJ2-7; the D is unclear. CDR3 length: 14 amino acids. In germline, CDR1 is SGHVS, CDR2 FQNEAQ. The ends were cut back, 2 bases at V and 3 bases at J, with 11 bases in the middle.

The chain uses TRBV27 and TRBJ1-1; TRBD1 agrees at 9 bases. This CDR3 is built from 16 residues. V shed 3 bases, J shed 5 bases, and the junction held 10 bases outside the gene matches. The germline gives CDR1 MNHEY, CDR2 SMNVEV (reference sequence). This chain's CDR3 is CASSFKPPGQGTEAFF. The CDR3 nucleotides are TGTGCCAGCAGTTTCAAGCCCCCGGGACAGGGTACTGAAGCTTTCTTT.

This chain joins TRBV9 and TRBJ2-7; 11 bases fit TRBD2. Germline values: CDR1 SGDLS, CDR2 YYNGEE. V gave up 0 bases and J gave up 3 bases; unmatched junction bases: 5. This CDR3 region has 16 residues. As DNA, the CDR3 is TGTGCCAGCAGCGTAGGTAGCGGGAGGGCCCTCTACGAGCAGTACTTC. It is translated as CASSVGSGRALYEQYF.

The rearrangement joins TRBV28 to TRBJ2-3, with D maybe TRBD2 (6 bases). CDR3 length: 16 residues. V shed 3 bases and J shed 5 bases, with 18 bases lying between them. CDR1 and CDR2 (germline): MDHEN, SYDVKM. CDR3: CASSFGGPGVLDTQYF. CDR3 bases: TGTGCCAGCAGTTTCGGAGGGCCGGGAGTGTTAGATACGCAGTATTTT.

This chain connects TRBV11-2 to TRBJ2-5; TRBD2 aligns across 8 bases. The CDR3 spans 15 residues. Germline-derived CDR1 and CDR2 are SGHAT and FQNNGV. The V gene end was trimmed by 3 bases and the J gene end by 6 bases; junction bases not matched to a gene: 9. CDR3 DNA sequence: TGTGCCAGCAGCTTCGACGGGAGGGCCTTTAAGACCCAGTACTTC. Encoded protein: CASSFDGRAFKTQYF. Full variable domain (remainder filled in from reference TRBV11-2 and TRBJ2-5): EAGVAQSPRYKIIEKRQSVAFWCNPISGHATLYWYQQILGQGPKLLIQFQNNGVVDDSQLPKDRFSAERLKGVDSTLKIQPAKLEDSAVYLCASSFDGRAFKTQYFGPGTRLLVL.

V and J are TRBV15 and TRBJ1-5; 11 bases are a match to TRBD1. Germline loops: CDR1 LNHNV, CDR2 YYDKDF (reference sequence). The trim removed 0 bases at V and 4 bases at J, leaving 2 bases unmatched. The CDR3 runs to 16 residues. The DNA for the CDR3 is TGTGCCACCAGCAGAGAAGGACAGGGGGCTAATCAGCCCCAGCATTTT. As protein: CATSREGQGANQPQHF.

The gene calls are TRBV11-3 and TRBJ1-1; 7 bases map to TRBD1. From germline, CDR1 is SGHNT and CDR2 YENEEA. V trimming: 5 bases; J trimming: 3 bases; junction bases outside the gene matches: 18. This CDR3 is 18 amino acids long. CDR3: CASSNRTGLGQGDTEAFF. For the CDR3, the DNA is TGTGCCAGCAGCAACAGGACAGGTTTGGGCCAAGGGGACACTGAAGCTTTCTTT.